The sequence of this T cell receptor beta chain was determined in a study of blood T cell repertoires in COVID-19. The wider study: Sites in the United States, Italy and Spain provided acute and convalescent COVID-19 samples. The cDNA or gDNA used as material had been derived from T cells, B-cell-depleted T cells, or PBMCs.

Original methodology: Reference gene primer amplification gave estimated nucleated cell counts. Profiled with immunoSEQ multiplex PCR; TCRdb holds only in-frame clones, not every one. The V and J calls and clone size were taken over from that table, and D and trimming were inferred from the DNA. Among 250,000 to 300,000 clones listed, roughly 89% were seen once. Germline values: CDR1 SGHRS, CDR2 YFSETQ. V shed 0 bases and J 4 bases; nucleotides not matched to a gene: 9. The CDR3 has 16 residues. The specimen sequenced was peripheral blood. The chain carries TRBV5-1 and TRBJ2-5, with TRBD2 matching 7 bases. The clonotype originates from a woman in her thirties or forties who had recovered from COVID-19. The CDR3 loop is CASSLGRSGGGETQYF. DNA of the CDR3: TGCGCCAGCAGCTTGGGGCGGTCGGGAGGTGGAGAGACCCAGTACTTC.